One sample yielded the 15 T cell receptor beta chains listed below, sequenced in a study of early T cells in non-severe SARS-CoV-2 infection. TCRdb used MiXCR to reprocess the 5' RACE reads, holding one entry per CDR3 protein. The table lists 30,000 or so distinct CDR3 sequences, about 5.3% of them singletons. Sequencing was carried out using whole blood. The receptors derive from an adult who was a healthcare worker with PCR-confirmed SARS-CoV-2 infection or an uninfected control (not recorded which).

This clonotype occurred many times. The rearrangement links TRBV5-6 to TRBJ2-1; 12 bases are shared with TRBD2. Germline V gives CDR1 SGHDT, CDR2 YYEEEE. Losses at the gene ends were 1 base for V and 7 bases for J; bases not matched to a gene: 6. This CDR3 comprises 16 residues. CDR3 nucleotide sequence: TGTGCCAGCAGCTTGCTAGGGACTAGCGGGTTAAATGAGCAGTTCTTC. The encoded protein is CASSLLGTSGLNEQFF.

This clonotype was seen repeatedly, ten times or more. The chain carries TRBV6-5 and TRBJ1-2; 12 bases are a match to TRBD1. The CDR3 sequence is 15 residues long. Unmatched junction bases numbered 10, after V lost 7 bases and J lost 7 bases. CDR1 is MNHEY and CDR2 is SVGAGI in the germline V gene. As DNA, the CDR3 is TGTGCCAGCACCCCCCTCGTGGGACAGGGGGCTGGCTACACCTTC. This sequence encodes CASTPLVGQGAGYTF.

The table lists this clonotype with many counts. The CDR3 protein is CASSLEGTSAYRKQFF. CDR3 DNA: TGCGCCAGCAGCTTGGAAGGGACTAGCGCTTACCGAAAGCAGTTCTTC. The chain joins TRBV5-1 to TRBJ2-1, with 10 bases matching TRBD2. CDR1 and CDR2 (germline): SGHRS, YFSETQ. The CDR3 runs 16 residues. V gave up 0 bases and J gave up 11 bases; unmatched junction bases: 11.

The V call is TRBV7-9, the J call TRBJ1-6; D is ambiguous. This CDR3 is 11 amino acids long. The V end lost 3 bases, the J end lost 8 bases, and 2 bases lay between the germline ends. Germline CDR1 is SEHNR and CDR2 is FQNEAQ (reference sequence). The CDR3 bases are TGTGCCAGCAGCTTCGATTCACCCCTCCACTTT. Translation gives CASSFDSPLHF.

The CDR3 DNA reads as TGTGCCAGCAGTCAGGGAAGAGGAAACACCATATATTTT. It is translated as CASSQGRGNTIYF. The chain employs TRBV27 and TRBJ1-3, with a weak D call TRBD1 (5 bases). Trimming shortened V by 5 bases and J by 4 bases, and 9 bases separated the two germline ends. In germline, CDR1 is MNHEY, CDR2 SMNVEV (reference sequence). The CDR3 is 13 amino acids.

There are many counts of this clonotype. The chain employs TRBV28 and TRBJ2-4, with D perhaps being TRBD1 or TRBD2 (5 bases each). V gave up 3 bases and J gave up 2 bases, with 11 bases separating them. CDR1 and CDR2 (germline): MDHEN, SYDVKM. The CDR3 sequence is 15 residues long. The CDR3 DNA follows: TGTGCCAGCAGTTTCCGAGGGGCGCCCAAAAACATTCAGTACTTC. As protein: CASSFRGAPKNIQYF.

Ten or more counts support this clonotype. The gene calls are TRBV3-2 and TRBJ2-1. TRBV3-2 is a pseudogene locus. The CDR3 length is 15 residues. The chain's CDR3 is CASSQGGYSYNEQFF. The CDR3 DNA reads TGTGCCAGCAGCCAAGGTGGTTACTCCTACAATGAGCAGTTCTTC.

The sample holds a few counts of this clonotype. DNA for the CDR3: TGTGCCAGCAGTCGGACTAGCGGCCAGACCCAGTACTTC. It translates to CASSRTSGQTQYF. The V call is TRBV6-5, the J call TRBJ2-5; the match to TRBD2 covers 10 bases. V lost 5 bases and J lost 6; bases outside the gene matches: 3. Germline V gene lookup returns CDR1 MNHEY and CDR2 SVGAGI. This CDR3 contains 13 residues.

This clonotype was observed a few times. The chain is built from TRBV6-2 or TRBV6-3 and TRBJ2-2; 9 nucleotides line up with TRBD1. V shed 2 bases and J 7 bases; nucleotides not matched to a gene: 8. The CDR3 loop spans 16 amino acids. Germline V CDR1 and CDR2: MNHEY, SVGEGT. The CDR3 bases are TGTGCCAGCAGTTACCGCGGGACAGGGCCCCACGGGGAGCTGTTTTTT. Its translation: CASSYRGTGPHGELFF.

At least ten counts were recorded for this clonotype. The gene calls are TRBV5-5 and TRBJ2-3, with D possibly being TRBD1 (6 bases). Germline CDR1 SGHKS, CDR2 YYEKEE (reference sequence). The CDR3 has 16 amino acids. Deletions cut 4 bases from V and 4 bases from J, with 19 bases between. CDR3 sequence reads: CASSARTVLNPDTQYF. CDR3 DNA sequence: TGTGCCAGCAGCGCGAGGACAGTCCTCAACCCAGATACGCAGTATTTT.

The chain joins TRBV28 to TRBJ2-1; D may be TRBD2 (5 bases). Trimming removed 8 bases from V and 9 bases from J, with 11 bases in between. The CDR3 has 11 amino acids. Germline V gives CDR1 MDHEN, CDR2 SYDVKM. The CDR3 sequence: CASGPTIEQFF. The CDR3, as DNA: TGTGCCAGCGGACCGACTATTGAGCAGTTCTTC.

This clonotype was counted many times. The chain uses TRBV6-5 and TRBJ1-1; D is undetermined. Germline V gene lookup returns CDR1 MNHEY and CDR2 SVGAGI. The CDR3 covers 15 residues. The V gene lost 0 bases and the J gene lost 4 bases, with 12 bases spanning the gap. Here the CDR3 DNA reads TGTGCCAGCAGTTACTCGAAACCCCCTTTCACTGAAGCTTTCTTT. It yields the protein CASSYSKPPFTEAFF.

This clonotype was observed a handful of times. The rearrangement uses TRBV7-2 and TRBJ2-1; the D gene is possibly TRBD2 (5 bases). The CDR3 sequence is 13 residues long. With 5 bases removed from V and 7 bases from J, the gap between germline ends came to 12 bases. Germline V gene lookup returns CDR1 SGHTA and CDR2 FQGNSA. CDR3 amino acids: CASSTQTKNEQFF. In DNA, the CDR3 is TGTGCCAGCAGCACCCAGACTAAAAATGAGCAGTTCTTC.

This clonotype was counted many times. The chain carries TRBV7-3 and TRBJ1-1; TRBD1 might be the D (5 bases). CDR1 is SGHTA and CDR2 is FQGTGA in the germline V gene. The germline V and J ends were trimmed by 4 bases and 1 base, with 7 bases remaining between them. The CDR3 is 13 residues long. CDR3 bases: TGTGCCAGCAGCTGGACAAAGAACACTGAAGCTTTCTTT. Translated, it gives CASSWTKNTEAFF.

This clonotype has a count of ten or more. CDR3 region: CSASRGGFSSDTQYF. For the CDR3, the DNA is TGCAGTGCTAGCAGAGGCGGCTTTAGCTCAGATACGCAGTATTTT. The V gene is TRBV20-1, the J gene TRBJ2-3; no clear D gene. V shed 3 bases and J shed 4 bases, with 17 bases lying between them. CDR3 length: 15 residues. Germline V gene data show CDR1 as DFQATT and CDR2 as SNEGSKA (reference sequence).